What follows are 26 T cell receptor beta chains derived from one specimen sequenced in a study of naive and memory T cell subsets. Ligated cDNA underwent four rounds of PCR with nested alpha and beta constant region primers and SP2. TCRdb redid the calling of the 5' RACE reads with MiXCR, one entry per CDR3 protein. The sample lists roughly 30,000 distinct CDR3 sequences, approximately 15% occurring once. An oligonucleotide containing a UMI was ligated to the 3' end of TCR cDNA. The receptor source for this set is a female donor in good health.

Many counts were recorded for this clonotype. The rearrangement joins TRBV14 to TRBJ2-7; either TRBD1 or TRBD2 may fit D (5 bases each). The length of the CDR3 is 17 residues. Trimming pared 0 bases from V and 0 bases from J, leaving 15 bases between. Germline assignment: CDR1 SGHDN and CDR2 FVKESK. In DNA form, the CDR3 reads TGTGCCAGCAGCCAAGATCTGAGGGGACGGAGCTCCTACGAGCAGTACTTC. As protein: CASSQDLRGRSSYEQYF.

This clonotype was seen repeatedly, ten times or more. The chain is built from TRBV20-1 and TRBJ2-7; the match to TRBD1 covers 8 bases. Trimming removed 0 bases from V and 0 bases from J; junction bases left unmatched: 4. This CDR3 is built from 15 residues. Germline CDR1 and CDR2: DFQATT and SNEGSKA (reference sequence). The CDR3 loop is CSARDQGANSYEQYF. The CDR3, as DNA: TGCAGTGCTAGAGACCAGGGGGCCAACTCCTACGAGCAGTACTTC.

By sample fraction, this clonotype is medium-sized. This chain joins TRBV18 and TRBJ2-7, with D possibly called TRBD1 or TRBD2 (6 bases each). Trimming took 2 bases from V and 0 from J, leaving 17 bases between them. Germline loops: CDR1 KGHSH, CDR2 LQKENI. The CDR3 length is 17 residues. CDR3 amino acids: CASSPSDGGISSYEQYF. CDR3 nucleotide sequence: TGTGCCAGCTCACCATCTGACGGGGGCATTAGCTCCTACGAGCAGTACTTC.

The chain recombines TRBV7-6 with TRBJ1-6; 8 bases are a match to TRBD1. Germline V gene lookup returns CDR1 SGHVS and CDR2 FNYEAQ. The CDR3 is 15 amino acids. Trimming cost V 4 bases and J 7 bases; bases outside gene matches: 6. The CDR3, as DNA: TGTGCCAGCAGCTCGAGGACAGGGAAAAATTCACCCCTCCACTTT. Its protein is CASSSRTGKNSPLHF.

The chain carries TRBV27 and TRBJ2-3, with 9 bases fitting TRBD2. Germline CDR1 MNHEY, CDR2 SMNVEV (reference sequence). J gave up 1 base and V 5 bases, and 7 bases lay outside the gene matches. This CDR3 spans 16 amino acids. This CDR3 reads CASSPPERGGTDTQYF. As DNA, the CDR3 is TGTGCCAGCAGTCCGCCGGAGCGGGGGGGCACAGATACGCAGTATTTT.

This clonotype was counted many times. V and J are TRBV29-1 and TRBJ2-7, with 7 nucleotides matching TRBD2. CDR3 size: 12 residues. Germline CDR1 reads SQVTM; CDR2 reads ANQGSEA. Trimming took 5 bases from V and 5 from J; bases not matched to a gene: 6. The CDR3 region has the DNA TGCAGCGTTCGGGCAGGGAGGGACGAGCAGTACTTC. Encoded protein: CSVRAGRDEQYF.

The rearrangement uses TRBV6-5 and TRBJ1-1; the match to TRBD1 covers 9 bases. Germline-derived CDR1 and CDR2 are MNHEY and SVGAGI. CDR3 size: 14 residues. J gave up 8 bases and V 6 bases, and 10 bases lay outside the gene matches. This chain's CDR3 is CASSLDRGPTEAFF. The CDR3 nucleotides read TGTGCCAGCAGCCTGGACAGGGGCCCAACCGAAGCTTTCTTT.

Only a few counts were recorded for this clonotype. This may be a read error, as it is one base from a much larger clone. The J gene is TRBJ1-1, the V gene TRBV5-1; weak D call: TRBD1 (5 bases). Trimming pared 6 bases from V and 1 base from J, leaving 16 bases between. This CDR3 comprises 15 residues. The germline gives CDR1 SGHRS, CDR2 YFSETQ. The CDR3 is CASNGGIGWNTEAFF. CDR3 nucleotides: TGCGCCAGCAACGGGGGGATTGGATGGAACACTGAAGCTTTCTTT.

CDR3 protein: CASSLEGRAPDTQYF. CDR3 coding DNA: TGTGCCAGCAGCTTGGAGGGTCGAGCACCGGATACGCAGTATTTT. This chain connects TRBV5-5 to TRBJ2-3; D unclear. Per germline, CDR1 SGHKS and CDR2 YYEKEE (reference sequence). V was shortened by 0 bases and J by 6 bases, with 14 bases between the two germline ends. This CDR3 has 15 residues.

This clonotype showed up many times. The chain couples TRBV5-1 to TRBJ2-3; TRBD2 matches at 12 bases. The length of the CDR3 is 22 residues. J was trimmed by 0 bases and V by 1 base; bases with no gene match: 18. Germline assignment: CDR1 SGHRS and CDR2 YFSETQ. CDR3 loop: CASSLYGVGLAGSYSSTDTQYF. CDR3 sequence (DNA): TGCGCCAGCAGCTTGTATGGAGTCGGACTAGCGGGGTCCTATTCGAGCACAGATACGCAGTATTTT.

There are many counts of this clonotype. This chain links TRBV29-1 with TRBJ2-7; 9 nucleotides match TRBD1. Losses at the gene ends were 7 bases for V and 2 bases for J; bases not matched to a gene: 6. CDR3 size: 13 residues. CDR1 is SQVTM and CDR2 is ANQGSEA in the germline V gene. DNA for the CDR3: TGCAGCGGTACCGGGACAGGGCCCTACGAGCAGTACTTC. It translates to CSGTGTGPYEQYF.

Judged by abundance, this clonotype is medium-sized. The chain links TRBV29-1 to TRBJ2-7; 7 bases map to TRBD1. V shed 5 bases, J shed 2 bases, and the junction held 9 bases outside the gene matches. Germline V gene data show CDR1 as SQVTM and CDR2 as ANQGSEA. The CDR3 is 14 amino acids. DNA for the CDR3: TGCAGCGTTAACAGACAGGGATCAACCTACGAGCAGTACTTC. This translates into CSVNRQGSTYEQYF.

At least ten counts were recorded for this clonotype. The CDR3 is CSVSVAGAGTEAFF. CDR3 sequence (DNA): TGCAGCGTTTCCGTTGCAGGGGCGGGCACTGAAGCTTTCTTT. The rearrangement uses TRBV29-1 and TRBJ1-1; possibly TRBD1 for D (6 bases). Germline values: CDR1 SQVTM, CDR2 ANQGSEA. V dropped 5 bases and J dropped 4 bases, with 17 bases sitting between them. The CDR3 totals 14 residues.

The CDR3 loop is CASSEWGFGTEAFF. The CDR3 nucleotides read TGTGCCAGCAGTGAATGGGGTTTTGGCACTGAAGCTTTCTTT. The rearrangement uses TRBV6-1 and TRBJ1-1; no clear D gene. The CDR3 has 14 amino acids. Germline V gene lookup returns CDR1 MNHNS and CDR2 SASEGT. V lost 2 bases and J lost 4, with 11 bases in between.

The rearrangement links TRBV29-1 to TRBJ2-1; tentatively, D is TRBD1 (6 bases). This CDR3 is built from 14 residues. The germline V and J ends were trimmed by 6 bases and 8 bases, with 20 bases remaining between them. The germline CDR1 and CDR2 sequences are SQVTM and ANQGSEA. The CDR3 DNA is TGCAGCGTATCTCTGGGCAGGGGTGCGGATGAGCAGTTCTTC. It encodes CSVSLGRGADEQFF.

This clonotype was recorded many times. CDR3: CASSLEGGNYSPLHF. CDR3 nucleotide sequence: TGTGCCAGCAGCCTTGAAGGAGGGAATTATTCACCCCTCCACTTT. The J gene is TRBJ1-6, the V gene TRBV7-2, with no clear D. V lost 5 bases, J lost 8 bases, and 16 bases lay in between. Germline V lookup: CDR1 SGHTA, CDR2 FQGNSA. This CDR3 has 15 amino acids. The full variable domain, completed using reference TRBV7-2 and TRBJ1-6, is GAGVSQSPSNKVTEKGKDVELRCDPISGHTALYWYRQSLGQGLEFLIYFQGNSAPDKSGLPSDRFSAERTGGSVSTLTIQRTQQEDSAVYLCASSLEGGNYSPLHFGNGTRLTVT.

This clonotype was counted a few times. This chain uses TRBV21-1 with TRBJ1-5; no check of the table's D call, TRBD1, against the DNA was made. TRBV21-1 is a pseudogene segment. The length of the CDR3 is 18 residues. CDR3 residues: CASSNTTGSSGSNQPQHF. DNA for the CDR3: TGTGCCAGCAGCAATACCACCGGGTCCTCGGGGAGCAATCAGCCCCAGCATTTT.

The chain has TRBV6-1 and TRBJ1-3; possible D gene TRBD1, 5 bases. This CDR3 is built from 15 residues. The V end lost 5 bases, the J end lost 0 bases, and 11 bases lay between the germline ends. CDR1 is MNHNS and CDR2 is SASEGT in the germline V gene. The CDR3 loop reads CASSLGRSSGNTIYF. The CDR3 region has the DNA TGTGCCAGCAGTTTGGGACGGTCCTCTGGAAACACCATATATTTT.

V gene TRBV12-3 or TRBV12-4 combines with J gene TRBJ2-1; no clear D. The CDR3 extends over 13 amino acids. The V gene lost 6 bases and the J gene lost 2 bases, with 8 bases spanning the gap. CDR3 in amino acids: CASRDPPYNEQFF. CDR3 in DNA: TGTGCCAGCAGGGACCCCCCCTACAATGAGCAGTTCTTC.

This clonotype has ten or more counts. The chain carries TRBV28 and TRBJ1-6; TRBD1 agrees at 8 bases. The CDR3 is 16 residues long. Germline-derived CDR1 and CDR2 are MDHEN and SYDVKM. J gave up 0 bases and V 2 bases, and 0 bases lay outside the gene matches. The CDR3 coding sequence is TGTGCCAGCAGTTTAGGGACAGGCTCCTATAATTCACCCCTCCACTTT. It encodes CASSLGTGSYNSPLHF.

This clonotype was counted between two and nine times. CDR3 residues: CASRRTPGSEAFF. Here the CDR3 DNA reads TGTGCCAGCAGGAGGACTCCTGGTTCTGAAGCTTTCTTT. J is TRBJ1-1 and V is TRBV6-4, with D unresolved. The CDR3 extends over 13 amino acids. V lost 6 bases and J 6 bases, leaving 14 bases between the germline ends. Germline CDR1 MRHNA, CDR2 SNTAGT.

This clonotype appeared a few times. This rearrangement joins TRBV6-1 to TRBJ2-1; 11 nucleotides match TRBD1. From germline, CDR1 is MNHNS and CDR2 SASEGT. J lost 6 bases, V lost 10 bases, and 8 bases had no gene match. CDR3 size: 14 residues. DNA for the CDR3: TGTGCCACATCCTGGACAGGGGGCTTCAATGAGCAGTTCTTC. It is translated as CATSWTGGFNEQFF.

The chain joins TRBV10-3 to TRBJ2-6, with 9 bases identical to TRBD1. Germline V gene sequence: CDR1 ENHRY, CDR2 SYGVKD. This CDR3 spans 19 amino acids. V dropped 5 bases and J dropped 0; count of bases not matched to a gene: 11. The CDR3 DNA reads as TGTGCCATCAGTAGTCCCGATTGGGACAGGGACTCTGGGGCCAACGTCCTGACTTTC. Translation gives CAISSPDWDRDSGANVLTF.

Within the sample, this clonotype is medium-sized (0.01 to 0.1%). V usage is TRBV18 and J usage is TRBJ1-6; D not resolved. The CDR3 is 14 residues long. Germline V CDR1 and CDR2: KGHSH, LQKENI. The V end was cut by 3 bases, the J end by 10 bases, with 13 bases between. CDR3 sequence reads: CASSPDIIASPLHF. The DNA for the CDR3 is TGTGCCAGCTCACCCGACATCATCGCCTCACCCCTCCACTTT.

The sample holds a few counts of this clonotype. The chain employs TRBV6-1 and TRBJ2-1; D is possibly TRBD1 (6 bases). The CDR3 has 13 amino acids. The V end was cut by 4 bases, the J end by 4 bases, with 8 bases between. Germline-derived CDR1 and CDR2 are MNHNS and SASEGT. The CDR3 DNA sequence: TGTGCCAGCAGTGGTACAGGGTACAATGAGCAGTTCTTC. This sequence encodes CASSGTGYNEQFF.

This clonotype was recorded once. This sequence joins TRBV25-1 and TRBJ1-3; 12 bases fit TRBD1. The CDR3 extends over 18 amino acids. Germline V gives CDR1 MGHDK, CDR2 SYGVNS. V lost 2 bases, J lost 4 bases, and 9 bases stayed unmatched. The CDR3 is CASSEGDRGHSGGNTIYF. CDR3 nucleotides: TGTGCCAGCAGTGAAGGGGACAGGGGGCATTCGGGAGGAAACACCATATATTTT.